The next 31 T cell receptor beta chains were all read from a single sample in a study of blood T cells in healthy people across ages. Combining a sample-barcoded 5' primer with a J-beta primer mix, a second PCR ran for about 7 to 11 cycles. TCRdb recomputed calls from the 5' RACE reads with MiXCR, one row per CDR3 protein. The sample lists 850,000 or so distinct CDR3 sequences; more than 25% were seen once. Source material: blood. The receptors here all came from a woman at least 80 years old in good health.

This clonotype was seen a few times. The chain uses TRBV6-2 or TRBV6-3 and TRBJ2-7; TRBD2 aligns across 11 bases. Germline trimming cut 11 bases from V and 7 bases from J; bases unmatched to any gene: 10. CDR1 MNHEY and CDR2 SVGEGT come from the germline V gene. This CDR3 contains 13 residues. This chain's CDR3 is CASGASGRKEQYF. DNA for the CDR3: TGTGCCTCAGGGGCTAGCGGGAGGAAGGAGCAGTACTTC.

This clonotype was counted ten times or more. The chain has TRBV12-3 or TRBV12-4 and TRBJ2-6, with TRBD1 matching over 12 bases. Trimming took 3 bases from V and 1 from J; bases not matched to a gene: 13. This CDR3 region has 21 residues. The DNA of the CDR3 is TGTGCCAGCAGTTTGCGCCCTCCGGGACAGGGGGCAGATTCTGGGGCCAACGTCCTGACTTTC. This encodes CASSLRPPGQGADSGANVLTF.

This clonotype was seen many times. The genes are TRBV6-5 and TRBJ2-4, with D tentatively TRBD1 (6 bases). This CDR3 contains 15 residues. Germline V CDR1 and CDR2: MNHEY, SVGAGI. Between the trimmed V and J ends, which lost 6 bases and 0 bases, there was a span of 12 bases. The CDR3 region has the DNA TGTGCCAGCAGACCCGACAGGCTAGCCAAAAACATTCAGTACTTC. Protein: CASRPDRLAKNIQYF.

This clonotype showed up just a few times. This CDR3 is CASSQDLNRAPNQPQHF. CDR3 DNA sequence: TGCGCCAGCAGCCAAGATCTTAACAGGGCACCGAATCAGCCCCAGCATTTT. V is TRBV4-3 and J is TRBJ1-5; TRBD1 might be the D (6 bases). Germline-derived CDR1 and CDR2 are LGHNA and YSLEER. The CDR3 length is 17 residues. V was pared by 0 bases and J by 4 bases, with 16 bases between.

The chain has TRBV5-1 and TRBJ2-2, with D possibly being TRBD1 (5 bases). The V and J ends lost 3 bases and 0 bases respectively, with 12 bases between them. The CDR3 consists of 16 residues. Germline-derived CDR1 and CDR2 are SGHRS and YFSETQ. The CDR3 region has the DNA TGCGCCAGCAGCTGGACGGACACCTCGAACACCGGGGAGCTGTTTTTT. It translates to CASSWTDTSNTGELFF.

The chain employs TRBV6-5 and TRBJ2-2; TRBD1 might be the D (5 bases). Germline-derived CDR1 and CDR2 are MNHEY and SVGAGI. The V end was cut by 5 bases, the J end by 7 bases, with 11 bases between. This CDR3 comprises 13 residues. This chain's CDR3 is CASSGARNGELFF. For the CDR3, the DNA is TGTGCCAGCAGTGGGGCGAGGAACGGGGAGCTGTTTTTT.

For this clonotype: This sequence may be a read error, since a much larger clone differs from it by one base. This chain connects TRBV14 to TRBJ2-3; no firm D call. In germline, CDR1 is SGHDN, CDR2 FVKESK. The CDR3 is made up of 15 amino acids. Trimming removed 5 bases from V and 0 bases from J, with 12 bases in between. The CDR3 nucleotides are TGTGCCAGCAGCGTACGGGTTACTAGCACAGATACGCAGTATTTT. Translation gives CASSVRVTSTDTQYF.

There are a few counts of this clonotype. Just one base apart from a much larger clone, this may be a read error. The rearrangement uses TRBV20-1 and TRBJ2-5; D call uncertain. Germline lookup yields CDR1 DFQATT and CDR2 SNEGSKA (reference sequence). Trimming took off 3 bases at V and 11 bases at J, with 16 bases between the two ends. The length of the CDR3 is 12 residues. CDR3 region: CSASQVGGEQYF. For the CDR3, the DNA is TGCAGTGCTAGTCAAGTGGGCGGTGAGCAGTACTTC.

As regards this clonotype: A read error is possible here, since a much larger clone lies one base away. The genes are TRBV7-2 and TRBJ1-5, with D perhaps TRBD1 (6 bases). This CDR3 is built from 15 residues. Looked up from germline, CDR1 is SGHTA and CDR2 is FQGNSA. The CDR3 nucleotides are TGTGCCAGCGGCTTACGGGGGCGCGGCAATCAGCCCCAGCATTTT. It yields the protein CASGLRGRGNQPQHF. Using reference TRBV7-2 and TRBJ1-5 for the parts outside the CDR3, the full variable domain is GAGVSQSPSNKVTEKGKDVELRCDPISGHTALYWYRQSLGQGLEFLIYFQGNSAPDKSGLPSDRFSAERTGGSVSTLTIQRTQQEDSAVYLCASGLRGRGNQPQHFGDGTRLSIL.

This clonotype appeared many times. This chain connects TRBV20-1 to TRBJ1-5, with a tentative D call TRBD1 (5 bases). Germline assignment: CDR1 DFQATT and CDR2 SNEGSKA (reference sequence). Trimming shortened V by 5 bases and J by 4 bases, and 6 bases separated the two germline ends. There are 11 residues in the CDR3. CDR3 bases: TGCAGTGCTGGGACTAATCAGCCCCAGCATTTT. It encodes CSAGTNQPQHF.

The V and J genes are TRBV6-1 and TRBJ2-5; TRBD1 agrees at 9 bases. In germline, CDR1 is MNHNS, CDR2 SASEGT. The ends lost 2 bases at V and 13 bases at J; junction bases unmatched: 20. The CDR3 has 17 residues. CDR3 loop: CASSESRRDRAYYERYF. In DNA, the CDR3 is TGTGCCAGCAGTGAAAGTCGGCGGGACAGGGCGTACTACGAGCGGTACTTC.

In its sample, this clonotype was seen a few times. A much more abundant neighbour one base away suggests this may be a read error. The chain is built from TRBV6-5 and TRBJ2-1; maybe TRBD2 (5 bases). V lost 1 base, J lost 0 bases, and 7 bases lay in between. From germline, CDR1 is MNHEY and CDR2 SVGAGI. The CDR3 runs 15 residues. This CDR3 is CASSYWRHSYNEQFF. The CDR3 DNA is TGTGCCAGCAGTTACTGGAGGCACTCCTACAATGAGCAGTTCTTC.

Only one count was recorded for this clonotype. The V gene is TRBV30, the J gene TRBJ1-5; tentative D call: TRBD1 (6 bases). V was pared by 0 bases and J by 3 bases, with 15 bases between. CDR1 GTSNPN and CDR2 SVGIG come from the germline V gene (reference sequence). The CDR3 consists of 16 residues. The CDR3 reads CAWSVRGRGYNQPQHF. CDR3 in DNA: TGTGCCTGGAGTGTACGAGGCAGGGGATACAATCAGCCCCAGCATTTT.

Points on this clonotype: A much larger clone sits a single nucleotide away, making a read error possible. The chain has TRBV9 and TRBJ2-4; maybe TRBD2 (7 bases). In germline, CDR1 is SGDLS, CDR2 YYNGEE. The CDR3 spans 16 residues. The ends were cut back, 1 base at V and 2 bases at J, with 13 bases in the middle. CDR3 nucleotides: TGTGCCAGCAGCGTATCGGGGGGCTTGACCAAAAACATTCAGTACTTC. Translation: CASSVSGGLTKNIQYF.

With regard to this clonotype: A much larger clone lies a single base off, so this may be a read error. The CDR3 reads CASSLEDGGAAEQFF. The CDR3 DNA follows: TGTGCCAGCAGCTTAGAAGATGGGGGGGCCGCGGAGCAGTTCTTC. The chain carries TRBV11-2 and TRBJ2-1; maybe TRBD2 (7 bases). V lost 0 bases and J lost 10, with 16 bases in between. Germline V gives CDR1 SGHAT, CDR2 FQNNGV. The CDR3 is 15 residues long.

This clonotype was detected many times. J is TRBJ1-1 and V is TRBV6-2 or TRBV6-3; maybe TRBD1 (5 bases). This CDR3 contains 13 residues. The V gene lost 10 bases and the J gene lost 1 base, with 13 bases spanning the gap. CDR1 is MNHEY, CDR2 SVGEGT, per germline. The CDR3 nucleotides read TGTGCCACCATGGAAACAGGGAACACTGAAGCTTTCTTT. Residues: CATMETGNTEAFF.

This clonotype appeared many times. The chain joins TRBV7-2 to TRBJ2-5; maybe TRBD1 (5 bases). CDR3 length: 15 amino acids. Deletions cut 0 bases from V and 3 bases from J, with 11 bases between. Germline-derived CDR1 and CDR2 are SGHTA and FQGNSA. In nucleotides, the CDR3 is TGTGCCAGCAGCTTAGCCCGGGTGGACAAAGAGACCCAGTACTTC. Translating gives CASSLARVDKETQYF.

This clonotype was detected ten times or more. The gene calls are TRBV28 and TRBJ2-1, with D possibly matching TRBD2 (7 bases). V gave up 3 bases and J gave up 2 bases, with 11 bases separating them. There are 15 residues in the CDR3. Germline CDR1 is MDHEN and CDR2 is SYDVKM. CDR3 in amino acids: CASSLRGPTYNEQFF. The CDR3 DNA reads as TGTGCCAGCAGTTTGCGGGGGCCTACCTACAATGAGCAGTTCTTC.

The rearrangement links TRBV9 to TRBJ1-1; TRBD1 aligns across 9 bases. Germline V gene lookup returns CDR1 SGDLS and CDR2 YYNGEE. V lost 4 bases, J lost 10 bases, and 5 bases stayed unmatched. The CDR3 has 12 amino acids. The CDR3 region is CASSPRQGGAFF. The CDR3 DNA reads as TGTGCCAGCAGCCCCCGACAGGGGGGAGCTTTCTTT.

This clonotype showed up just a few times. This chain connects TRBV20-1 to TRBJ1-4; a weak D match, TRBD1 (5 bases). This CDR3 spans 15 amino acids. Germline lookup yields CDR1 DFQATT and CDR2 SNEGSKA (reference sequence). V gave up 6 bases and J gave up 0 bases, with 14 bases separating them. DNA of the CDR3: TGCAGTGCCCACCCCCGGACACCAACTAATGAAAAACTGTTTTTT. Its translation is CSAHPRTPTNEKLFF.

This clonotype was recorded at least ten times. The CDR3 sequence is CASSLVSTTDTQYF. CDR3 nucleotide sequence: TGTGCCAGCAGCTTGGTCTCTACCACAGATACGCAGTATTTT. The chain employs TRBV5-5 and TRBJ2-3; no clear D gene. Germline values: CDR1 SGHKS, CDR2 YYEKEE (reference sequence). V was cut by 0 bases and J by 2 bases, with 7 bases left in between. The CDR3 is 14 amino acids. Based on the CDR3 plus reference TRBV5-5 and TRBJ2-3, the full variable domain is DAGVTQSPTHLIKTRGQQVTLRCSPISGHKSVSWYQQVLGQGPQFIFQYYEKEERGRGNFPDRFSARQFPNYSSELNVNALLLGDSALYLCASSLVSTTDTQYFGPGTRLTVL.

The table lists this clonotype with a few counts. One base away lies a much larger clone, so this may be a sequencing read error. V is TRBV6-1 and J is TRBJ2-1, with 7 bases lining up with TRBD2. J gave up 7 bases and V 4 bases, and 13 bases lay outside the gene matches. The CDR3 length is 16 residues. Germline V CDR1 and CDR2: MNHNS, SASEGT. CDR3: CASSGLTSEGVNEQFF. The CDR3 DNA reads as TGTGCCAGCAGTGGCCTTACTAGCGAGGGTGTTAATGAGCAGTTCTTC.

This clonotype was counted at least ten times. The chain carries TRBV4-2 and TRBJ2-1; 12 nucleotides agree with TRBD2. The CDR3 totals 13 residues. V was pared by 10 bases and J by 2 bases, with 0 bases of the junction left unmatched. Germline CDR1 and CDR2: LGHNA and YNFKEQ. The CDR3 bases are TGTGCCACTAGCGGGGGGGCCTACAATGAGCAGTTCTTC. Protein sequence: CATSGGAYNEQFF.

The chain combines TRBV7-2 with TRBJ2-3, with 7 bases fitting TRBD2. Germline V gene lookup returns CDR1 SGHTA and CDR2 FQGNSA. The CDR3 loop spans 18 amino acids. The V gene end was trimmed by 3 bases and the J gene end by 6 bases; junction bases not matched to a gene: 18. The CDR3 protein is CASSLPFSGIGLGDTQYF. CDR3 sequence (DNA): TGTGCCAGCAGCTTGCCATTCAGCGGGATTGGCCTGGGGGATACGCAGTATTTT.

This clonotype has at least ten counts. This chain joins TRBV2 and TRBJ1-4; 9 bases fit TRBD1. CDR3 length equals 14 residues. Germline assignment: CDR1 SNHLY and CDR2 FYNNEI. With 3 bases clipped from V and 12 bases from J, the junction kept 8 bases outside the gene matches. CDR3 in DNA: TGTGCCAGCAGTGATACAGGGGGCGGTGGGGAACTGTTTTTT. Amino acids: CASSDTGGGGELFF.

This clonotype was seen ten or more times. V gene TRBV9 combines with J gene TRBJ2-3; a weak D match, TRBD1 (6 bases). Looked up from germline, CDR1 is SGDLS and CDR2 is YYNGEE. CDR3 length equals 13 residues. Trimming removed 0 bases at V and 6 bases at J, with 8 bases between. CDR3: CASSVAQGDTQYF. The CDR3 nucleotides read TGTGCCAGCAGCGTAGCTCAGGGGGATACGCAGTATTTT.

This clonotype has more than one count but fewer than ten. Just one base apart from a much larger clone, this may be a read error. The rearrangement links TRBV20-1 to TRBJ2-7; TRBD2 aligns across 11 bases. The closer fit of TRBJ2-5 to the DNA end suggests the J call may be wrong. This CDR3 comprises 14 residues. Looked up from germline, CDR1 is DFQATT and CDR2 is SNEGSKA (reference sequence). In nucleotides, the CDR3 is TGCAGTGCGACGAGACTAGCGGGACGAGAGACCCAGTACTTC. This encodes CSATRLAGRETQYF.

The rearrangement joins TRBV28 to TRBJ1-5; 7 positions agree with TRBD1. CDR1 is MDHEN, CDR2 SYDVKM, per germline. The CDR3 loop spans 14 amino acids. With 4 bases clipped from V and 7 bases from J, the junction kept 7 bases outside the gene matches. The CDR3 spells CASSSYRGRQPQHF. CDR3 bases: TGTGCCAGCAGTTCCTACAGGGGCAGGCAGCCCCAGCATTTT.

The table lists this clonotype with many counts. CDR3 nucleotides: TGCGCCAGCAGCAAAGGACTAGCGGGGGCCCCCCTCAGGAATCCAAATGAGCAGTTCTTC. This codes for CASSKGLAGAPLRNPNEQFF. The rearrangement uses TRBV5-1 and TRBJ2-1; 13 bases line up with TRBD2. Unmatched junction bases numbered 20, after V lost 4 bases and J lost 7 bases. This CDR3 is built from 20 residues. Germline V lookup: CDR1 SGHRS, CDR2 YFSETQ.

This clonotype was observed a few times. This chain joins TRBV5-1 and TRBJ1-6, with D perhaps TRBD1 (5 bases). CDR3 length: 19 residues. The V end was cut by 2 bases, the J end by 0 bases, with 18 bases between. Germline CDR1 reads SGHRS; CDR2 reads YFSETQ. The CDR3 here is CASSFRDRGSSSYNSPLHF. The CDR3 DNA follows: TGCGCCAGCAGCTTCCGGGACCGAGGATCTAGCTCCTATAATTCACCCCTCCACTTT. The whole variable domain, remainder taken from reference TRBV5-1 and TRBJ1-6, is KAGVTQTPRYLIKTRGQQVTLSCSPISGHRSVSWYQQTPGQGLQFLFEYFSETQRNKGNFPGRFSGRQFSNSRSEMNVSTLELGDSALYLCASSFRDRGSSSYNSPLHFGNGTRLTVT.

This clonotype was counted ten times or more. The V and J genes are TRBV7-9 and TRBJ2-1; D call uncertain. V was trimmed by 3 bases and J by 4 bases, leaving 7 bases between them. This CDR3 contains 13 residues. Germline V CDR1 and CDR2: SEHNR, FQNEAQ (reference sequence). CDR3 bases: TGTGCCAGCAGCTTGCCGGCATACAATGAGCAGTTCTTC. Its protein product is CASSLPAYNEQFF.